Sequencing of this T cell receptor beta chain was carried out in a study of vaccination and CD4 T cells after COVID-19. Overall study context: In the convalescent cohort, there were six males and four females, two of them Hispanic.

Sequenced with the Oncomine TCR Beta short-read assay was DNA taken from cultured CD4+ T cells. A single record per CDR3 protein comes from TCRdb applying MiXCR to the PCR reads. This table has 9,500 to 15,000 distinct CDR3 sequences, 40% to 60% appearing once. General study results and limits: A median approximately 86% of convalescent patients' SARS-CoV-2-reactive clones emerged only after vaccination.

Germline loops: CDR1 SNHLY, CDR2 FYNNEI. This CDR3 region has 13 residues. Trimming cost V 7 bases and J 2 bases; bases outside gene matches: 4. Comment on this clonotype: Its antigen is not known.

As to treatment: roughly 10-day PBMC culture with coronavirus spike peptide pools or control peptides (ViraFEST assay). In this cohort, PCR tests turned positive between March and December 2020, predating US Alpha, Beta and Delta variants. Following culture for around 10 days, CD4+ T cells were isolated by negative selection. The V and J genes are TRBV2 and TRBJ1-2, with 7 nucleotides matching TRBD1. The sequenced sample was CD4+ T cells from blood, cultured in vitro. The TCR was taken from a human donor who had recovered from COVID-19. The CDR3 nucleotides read TGTGCCAGCAAGGGGGCCGTGAACTATGGCTACACCTTC. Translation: CASKGAVNYGYTF. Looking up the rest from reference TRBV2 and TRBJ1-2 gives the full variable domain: EPEVTQTPSHQVTQMGQEVILRCVPISNHLYFYWYRQILGQKVEFLVSFYNNEISEKSEIFDDQFSVERPDGSNFTLKIRSTKLEDSAMYFCASKGAVNYGYTFGSGTRLTVV.